This T cell receptor (beta chain) comes out of a study of cytomegalovirus exposure and HLA in healthy donors. Study-level information: Earlier, some 180 million T cells were analyzed, and 117 million unique TCR beta sequences were found among them. Study-wide results and limits: Listed as cytomegalovirus-associated were approximately 160 TCR beta chains. Clonal expansion was found to be greater in HLA-associated TCR beta chains than in equally common others in a later analysis. Compared with the roughly 700-donor mean, an Asian-associated ancestry cluster reportedly had fewer N-insertions, according to a later analysis.

This CDR3 comprises 17 residues. The germline gives CDR1 SGHNT, CDR2 YYREEE (reference sequence). With V trimmed by 2 bases and J by 2 bases, 10 bases remained unmatched. The PCR had 60 Vbeta and 13 Jbeta primers. Sequencing was performed with immunoSEQ multiplex PCR; in TCRdb, only in-frame clones are kept and a portion is missing. Of approximately 110,000 clones in the sample, 82% were seen once. A remark on this clone: Its antigen is unknown.

The TCR was taken from a woman aged 18-29 years in good health and CMV-seronegative. Sequencing was performed on PBMCs. The chain employs TRBV5-4 and TRBJ2-3; 8 bases match TRBD2. This CDR3 reads CASSFRSGSRLTDTQYF. The CDR3 DNA sequence: TGTGCCAGCAGCTTTCGGAGCGGGAGTCGACTCACAGATACGCAGTATTTT.